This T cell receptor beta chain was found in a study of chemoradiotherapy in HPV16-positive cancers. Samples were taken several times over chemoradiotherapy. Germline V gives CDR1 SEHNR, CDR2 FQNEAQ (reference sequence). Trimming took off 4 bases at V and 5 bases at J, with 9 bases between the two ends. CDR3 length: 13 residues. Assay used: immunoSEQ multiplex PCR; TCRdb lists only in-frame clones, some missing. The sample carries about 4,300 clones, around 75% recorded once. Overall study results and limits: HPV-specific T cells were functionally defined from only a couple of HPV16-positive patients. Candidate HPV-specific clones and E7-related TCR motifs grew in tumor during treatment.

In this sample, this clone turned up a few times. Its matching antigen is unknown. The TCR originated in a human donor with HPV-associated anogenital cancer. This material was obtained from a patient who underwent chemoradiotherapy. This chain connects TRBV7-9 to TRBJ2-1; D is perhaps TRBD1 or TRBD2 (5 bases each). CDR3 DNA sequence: TGTGCCAGCAGCTCTCCGGGGCACAATGAGCAGTTCTTC. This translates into CASSSPGHNEQFF. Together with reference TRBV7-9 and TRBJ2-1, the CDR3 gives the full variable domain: DTGVSQNPRHKITKRGQNVTFRCDPISEHNRLYWYRQTLGQGPEFLTYFQNEAQLEKSRLLSDRFSAERPKGSFSTLEIQRTEQGDSAMYLCASSSPGHNEQFFGPGTRLTVL.